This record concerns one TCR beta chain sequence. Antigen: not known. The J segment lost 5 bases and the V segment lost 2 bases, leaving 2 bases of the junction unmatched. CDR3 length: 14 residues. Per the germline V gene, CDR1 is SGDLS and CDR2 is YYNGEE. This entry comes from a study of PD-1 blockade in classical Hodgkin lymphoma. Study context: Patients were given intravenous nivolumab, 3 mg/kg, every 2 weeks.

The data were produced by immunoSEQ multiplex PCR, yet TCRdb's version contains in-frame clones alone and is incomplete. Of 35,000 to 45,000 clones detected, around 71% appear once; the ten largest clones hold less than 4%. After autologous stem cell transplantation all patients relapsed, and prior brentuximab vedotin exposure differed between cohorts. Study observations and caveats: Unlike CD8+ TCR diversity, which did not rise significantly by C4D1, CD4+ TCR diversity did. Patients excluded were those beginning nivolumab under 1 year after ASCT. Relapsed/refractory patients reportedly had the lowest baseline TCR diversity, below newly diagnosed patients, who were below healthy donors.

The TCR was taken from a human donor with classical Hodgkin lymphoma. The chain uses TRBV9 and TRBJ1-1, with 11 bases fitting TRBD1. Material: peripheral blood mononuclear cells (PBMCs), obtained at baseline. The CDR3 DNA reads TGTGCCAGCAGCGTCGGGACAGGGGGGACTGAAGCTTTCTTT. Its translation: CASSVGTGGTEAFF.